What follows are 20 T cell receptor beta chains derived from one specimen sequenced in a study of regulatory T cells in long-lasting Graves disease. Construction of the TCR beta libraries employed iRepertoire HTBI primers in conjunction with Arm-PCR of CDR3 regions. TCRdb used MiXCR to reprocess the multiplex PCR reads, holding one entry per CDR3 protein. The sample shows about 540,000 distinct CDR3 sequences, roughly 14% of them seen only once. The sample's time point: newly diagnosed GD, antithyroid drugs for less than 3 months. RNA extracted from PBMCs served as the sequencing template. The same sample was also used in a study of T cells in Graves' hyperthyroidism and ophthalmopathy.

The material sequenced was peripheral blood mononuclear cells (PBMCs), taken at new diagnosis, from a patient treated with antithyroid drugs. Every receptor here comes from a man younger than 40 with Graves disease.

The chain couples TRBV4-1 to TRBJ2-1; perhaps TRBD2 as D (5 bases). Matching the DNA end better, TRBJ2-5 makes the J call doubtful. Germline lookup yields CDR1 MGHRA and CDR2 YSYEKL. CDR3 length equals 14 residues. The CDR3 region is CASSQGTESGTQYF. The CDR3 DNA sequence: TGCGCCAGCAGCCAAGGGACTGAAAGTGGGACCCAGTACTTC.

This clonotype was counted ten times or more. The chain joins TRBV2 to TRBJ2-7, with TRBD1 identical over 9 bases. The CDR3 has 16 residues. CDR1 SNHLY and CDR2 FYNNEI come from the germline V gene. Trimming cost V 5 bases and J 5 bases; bases outside gene matches: 13. CDR3 nucleotide sequence: TGTGCCAGCAGTCCCCGGCCGGGACAGGGTGGTAACGAGCAGTACTTC. Translated: CASSPRPGQGGNEQYF.

The chain is built from TRBV20-1 and TRBJ2-4; TRBD2 might be the D (6 bases). The CDR3 loop spans 13 amino acids. Germline V gene sequence: CDR1 DFQATT, CDR2 SNEGSKA (reference sequence). V was shortened by 6 bases and J by 7 bases, with 16 bases between the two germline ends. The CDR3 DNA follows: TGCAGTGCAACGGGACTCGCGGTGAACATTCAGTACTTC. As protein: CSATGLAVNIQYF.

The V gene is TRBV12-3 or TRBV12-4, the J gene TRBJ1-3; D is uncertain. CDR3 size: 15 residues. Trimming took off 6 bases at V and 9 bases at J, with 21 bases between the two ends. CDR3 bases: TGTGCCAGCAGGCCCCAGGACGTGGGAGGAGGCACCATATATTTT. Protein product: CASRPQDVGGGTIYF.

In its sample, this clonotype was seen many times. The CDR3 DNA reads as TGTGCCATCAGTGAGCGTAAGACAGGCACGAACACCGGGGAGCTGTTTTTT. Protein product: CAISERKTGTNTGELFF. The chain uses TRBV10-3 and TRBJ2-2, with a tentative D call TRBD1 (6 bases). Looked up from germline, CDR1 is ENHRY and CDR2 is SYGVKD. The CDR3 runs 17 residues. The germline V and J ends were trimmed by 2 bases and 0 bases, with 13 bases remaining between them.

This clonotype turned up a few times. This sequence joins TRBV24-1 and TRBJ2-5; 7 bases are shared with TRBD2. This CDR3 is built from 16 residues. CDR1 and CDR2 from the germline V gene are KGHDR and SFDVKD. The V segment lost 2 bases and the J segment 2 bases; nucleotides outside the gene matches: 7. CDR3: CATSDWDLAEQETQYF. CDR3 sequence (DNA): TGTGCCACCAGTGATTGGGACCTAGCGGAACAAGAGACCCAGTACTTC.

The chain couples TRBV6-2 or TRBV6-3 to TRBJ2-4, with D possibly TRBD1 on 7 matching bases. Germline V gene lookup returns CDR1 MNHEY and CDR2 SVGEGT. The CDR3 consists of 17 residues. Deletions cut 6 bases from V and 0 bases from J, with 18 bases between. The CDR3 is CASSNSGGQLAKNIQYF. CDR3 sequence (DNA): TGTGCCAGCAGCAATTCCGGGGGACAGTTAGCCAAAAACATTCAGTACTTC.

The table lists this clonotype with a few counts. This chain joins TRBV6-2 or TRBV6-3 and TRBJ2-7; D might be TRBD1 (6 bases). Trimming pared 7 bases from V and 4 bases from J, leaving 20 bases between. Germline assignment: CDR1 MNHEY and CDR2 SVGEGT. The CDR3 is 15 amino acids. The CDR3, as DNA: TGTGCCAGCATGGGTACTTACAGGGCAAGATACGAGCAGTACTTC. Protein sequence: CASMGTYRARYEQYF.

This clonotype was seen repeatedly, ten times or more. The chain recombines TRBV7-9 with TRBJ1-2, with 8 bases lining up with TRBD1. The CDR3 runs to 16 residues. V shed 6 bases and J 2 bases; nucleotides not matched to a gene: 11. CDR1 and CDR2 from the germline V gene are SEHNR and FQNEAQ (reference sequence). CDR3 region: CASRQPPGGRNYGYTF. In nucleotides, the CDR3 is TGTGCCAGCAGACAACCTCCAGGGGGCAGGAACTATGGCTACACCTTC. The full variable domain, completed using reference TRBV7-9 and TRBJ1-2, is DTGVSQNPRHKITKRGQNVTFRCDPISEHNRLYWYRQTLGQGPEFLTYFQNEAQLEKSRLLSDRFSAERPKGSFSTLEIQRTEQGDSAMYLCASRQPPGGRNYGYTFGSGTRLTVV.

This clonotype was counted between two and nine times. The V and J genes are TRBV14 and TRBJ2-7; D is unclear. The germline V gene encodes CDR1 SGHDN and CDR2 FVKESK. V lost 0 bases, J lost 9 bases, and 6 bases lay in between. The CDR3 sequence is 11 residues long. In nucleotides, the CDR3 is TGTGCCAGCAGCCAAGATTCCTTGCAGTACTTC. The encoded protein is CASSQDSLQYF.

This rearrangement joins TRBV20-1 to TRBJ2-6, with D perhaps given as TRBD1 or TRBD2 (5 bases each). V was cut by 5 bases and J by 0 bases, with 5 bases left in between. This CDR3 is 13 amino acids long. CDR1 and CDR2 from the germline V gene are DFQATT and SNEGSKA (reference sequence). In nucleotides, the CDR3 is TGCAGTGCTGGGACCTCTGGGGCCAACGTCCTGACTTTC. Translated: CSAGTSGANVLTF.

The chain couples TRBV6-2 or TRBV6-3 to TRBJ2-7, with D possibly being TRBD2 (5 bases). Trimming shortened V by 4 bases and J by 2 bases, and 18 bases separated the two germline ends. The CDR3 is made up of 16 amino acids. Germline loops: CDR1 MNHEY, CDR2 SVGEGT. CDR3 DNA: TGTGCCAGCAGTTGGGAGAAGGAATTTGGGGCCTACGAGCAGTACTTC. Amino acids: CASSWEKEFGAYEQYF.

This clonotype was recorded a few times. A read error is likely, as this CDR3 ends without the conserved phenylalanine or tryptophan. The chain couples TRBV12-3 or TRBV12-4 to TRBJ2-7, with 10 positions matching TRBD2. J was trimmed by 4 bases and V by 10 bases; bases with no gene match: 13. This CDR3 has 15 residues. The CDR3 region is CATGRMASGSYEQYL. Here the CDR3 DNA reads TGTGCCACCGGGCGTATGGCTAGCGGGAGTTACGAGCAGTACCTC.

Ten or more counts support this clonotype. The chain joins TRBV7-9 to TRBJ2-3; TRBD2 aligns across 10 bases. This CDR3 is 16 amino acids long. The V and J ends lost 5 bases and 2 bases, in that order; junction bases with no gene match: 7. Per the germline V gene, CDR1 is SEHNR and CDR2 is FQNEAQ (reference sequence). CDR3: CASSPWTSGITDTQYF. The DNA of the CDR3 is TGTGCCAGCAGCCCGTGGACTAGCGGAATCACAGATACGCAGTATTTT.

In its sample, this clonotype was seen a few times. The rearrangement links TRBV27 to TRBJ2-7, with D perhaps TRBD1 or TRBD2 (5 bases each). The V end lost 5 bases, the J end lost 3 bases, and 14 bases lay between the germline ends. Germline loops: CDR1 MNHEY, CDR2 SMNVEV (reference sequence). The CDR3 is made up of 14 amino acids. CDR3 loop: CASSPGGRIYEQYF. The CDR3 nucleotides are TGTGCCAGCAGTCCTGGGGGACGGATCTACGAGCAGTACTTC.

Remarks on this clonotype: A much larger clone differs by one base, so this may be a read error. The rearrangement links TRBV12-3 or TRBV12-4 to TRBJ2-5; a possible D gene is TRBD1 (6 bases). The CDR3 contains 15 residues. CDR3 in DNA: TGTGCCTGCAGTCCAGTCAGGGGTTTCGGGGAGACCCAGTACTTC. This encodes CACSPVRGFGETQYF.

This clonotype was counted between two and nine times. This sequence joins TRBV6-1 and TRBJ2-2, with D maybe TRBD2 (5 bases). The CDR3 is 12 residues long. CDR1 is MNHNS and CDR2 is SASEGT in the germline V gene. V lost 10 bases, J lost 5 bases, and 11 bases lay in between. The CDR3 sequence: CATPSGTGELFF. CDR3 bases: TGTGCCACCCCCTCGGGAACCGGGGAGCTGTTTTTT.

CDR3 loop: CASSSTGGTSGKETQYF. Written as DNA, the CDR3 is TGCGCCAGCAGCTCGACGGGGGGGACTAGCGGCAAAGAGACCCAGTACTTC. The chain links TRBV5-1 to TRBJ2-5, with 11 bases fitting TRBD2. The CDR3 is 17 residues long. V lost 3 bases and J lost 3; bases outside the gene matches: 10. CDR1 is SGHRS and CDR2 is YFSETQ in the germline V gene.

This clonotype was seen at least ten times. The chain has TRBV12-3 or TRBV12-4 and TRBJ1-6; 7 bases align to TRBD1. The length of the CDR3 is 13 residues. V trimming: 8 bases; J trimming: 11 bases; junction bases outside the gene matches: 9. For the CDR3, the DNA is TGTGCCAGCGCCAGGGGGGGCATGCCACCCCTCCACTTT. It is translated as CASARGGMPPLHF.

In this sample, this clonotype turned up many times. The V and J genes are TRBV27 and TRBJ1-1; D is perhaps TRBD1 (6 bases). Trimming left V 0 bases short and J 10 bases short, with 12 bases between. CDR3 length: 13 residues. The germline gives CDR1 MNHEY, CDR2 SMNVEV (reference sequence). CDR3 loop: CASSLSRQVGAFF. Written as DNA, the CDR3 is TGTGCCAGCAGTTTATCGCGACAGGTGGGAGCTTTCTTT.